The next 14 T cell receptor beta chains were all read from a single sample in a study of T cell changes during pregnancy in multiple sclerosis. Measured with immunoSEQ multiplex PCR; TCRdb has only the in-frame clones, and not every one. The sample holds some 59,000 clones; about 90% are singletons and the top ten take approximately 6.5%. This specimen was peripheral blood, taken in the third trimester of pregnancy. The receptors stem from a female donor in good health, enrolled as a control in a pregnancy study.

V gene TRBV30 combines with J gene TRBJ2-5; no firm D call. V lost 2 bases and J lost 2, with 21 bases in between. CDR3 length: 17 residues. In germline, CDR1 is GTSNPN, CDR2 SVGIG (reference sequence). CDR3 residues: CAWSIVVANPYQETQYF. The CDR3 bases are TGTGCCTGGAGTATAGTGGTAGCTAACCCCTATCAAGAGACCCAGTACTTC. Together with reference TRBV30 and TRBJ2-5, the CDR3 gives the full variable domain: SQTIHQWPATLVQPVGSPLSLECTVEGTSNPNLYWYRQAAGRGLQLLFYSVGIGQISSEVPQNLSASRPQDRQFILSSKKLLLSDSGFYLCAWSIVVANPYQETQYFGPGTRLLVL.

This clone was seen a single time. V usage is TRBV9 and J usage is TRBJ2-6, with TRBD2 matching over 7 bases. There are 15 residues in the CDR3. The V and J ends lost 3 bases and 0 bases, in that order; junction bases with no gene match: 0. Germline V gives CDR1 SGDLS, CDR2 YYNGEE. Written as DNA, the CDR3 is TGTGCCAGCAGCGGGGGGGGCTCTGGGGCCAACGTCCTGACTTTC. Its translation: CASSGGGSGANVLTF.

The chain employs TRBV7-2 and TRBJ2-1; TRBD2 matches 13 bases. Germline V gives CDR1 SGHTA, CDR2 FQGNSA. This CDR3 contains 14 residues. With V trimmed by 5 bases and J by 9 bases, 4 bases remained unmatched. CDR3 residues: CASSPLAGGGEQFF. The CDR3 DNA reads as TGTGCCAGCAGCCCACTAGCGGGAGGGGGTGAGCAGTTCTTC.

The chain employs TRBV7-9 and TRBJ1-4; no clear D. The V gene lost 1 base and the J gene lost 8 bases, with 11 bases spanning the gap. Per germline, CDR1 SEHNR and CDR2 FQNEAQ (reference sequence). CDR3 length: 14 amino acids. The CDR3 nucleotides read TGTGCCAGCAGCTTAGGCGGCAGCACAGAAAAACTGTTTTTT. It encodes CASSLGGSTEKLFF.

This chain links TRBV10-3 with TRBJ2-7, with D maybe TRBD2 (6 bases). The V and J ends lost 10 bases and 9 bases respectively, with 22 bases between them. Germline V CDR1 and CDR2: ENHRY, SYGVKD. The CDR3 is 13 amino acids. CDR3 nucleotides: TGTGCCAACCAAGCGGCGGGGTACAGTGCGCAGTACTTC. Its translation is CANQAAGYSAQYF.

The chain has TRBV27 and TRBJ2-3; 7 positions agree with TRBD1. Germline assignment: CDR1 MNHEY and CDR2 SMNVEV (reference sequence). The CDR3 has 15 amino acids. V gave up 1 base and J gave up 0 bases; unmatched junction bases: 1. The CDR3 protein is CASSLLGQSTDTQYF. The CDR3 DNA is TGTGCCAGCAGTTTATTGGGACAGAGCACAGATACGCAGTATTTT.

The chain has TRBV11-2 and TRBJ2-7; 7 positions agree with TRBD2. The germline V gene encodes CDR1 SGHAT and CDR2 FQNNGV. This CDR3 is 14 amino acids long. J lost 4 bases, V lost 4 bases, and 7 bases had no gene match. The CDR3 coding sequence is TGTGCCAGCAGCTCTCGACTAGCCGGATACGAGCAGTACTTC. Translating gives CASSSRLAGYEQYF.

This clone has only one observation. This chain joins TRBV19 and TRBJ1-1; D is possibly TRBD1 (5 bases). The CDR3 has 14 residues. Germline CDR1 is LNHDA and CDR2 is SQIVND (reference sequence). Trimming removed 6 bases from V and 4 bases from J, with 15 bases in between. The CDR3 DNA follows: TGTGCCAGTAGAACGGTGGGGGGTGGCACTGAAGCTTTCTTT. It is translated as CASRTVGGGTEAFF.

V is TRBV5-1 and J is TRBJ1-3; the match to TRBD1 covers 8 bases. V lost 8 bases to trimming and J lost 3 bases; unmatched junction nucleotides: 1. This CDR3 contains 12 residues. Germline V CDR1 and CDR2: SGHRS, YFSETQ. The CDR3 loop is CASTGGGNTIYF. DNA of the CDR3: TGCGCCAGTACAGGGGGTGGAAACACCATATATTTT.

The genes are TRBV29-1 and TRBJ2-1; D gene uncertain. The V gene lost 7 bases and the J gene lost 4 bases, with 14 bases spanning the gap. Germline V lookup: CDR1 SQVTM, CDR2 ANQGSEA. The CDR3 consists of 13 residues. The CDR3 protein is CSAPALGYNEQFF. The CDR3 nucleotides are TGCAGCGCCCCGGCCCTAGGTTACAATGAGCAGTTCTTC.

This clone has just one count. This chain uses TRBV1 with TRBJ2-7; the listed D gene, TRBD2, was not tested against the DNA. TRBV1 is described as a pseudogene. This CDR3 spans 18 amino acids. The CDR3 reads CTSRPRLTGLKSRYEQYF. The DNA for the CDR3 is TGCACCAGCAGGCCAAGACTTACGGGACTCAAGAGCAGGTACGAGCAGTACTTC.

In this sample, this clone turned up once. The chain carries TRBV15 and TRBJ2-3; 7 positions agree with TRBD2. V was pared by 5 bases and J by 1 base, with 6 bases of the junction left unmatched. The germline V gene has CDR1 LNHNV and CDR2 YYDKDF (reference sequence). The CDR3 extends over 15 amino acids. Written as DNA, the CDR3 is TGTGCCACCAGCCCCCGAGGGAGGGGCACAGATACGCAGTATTTT. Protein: CATSPRGRGTDTQYF.

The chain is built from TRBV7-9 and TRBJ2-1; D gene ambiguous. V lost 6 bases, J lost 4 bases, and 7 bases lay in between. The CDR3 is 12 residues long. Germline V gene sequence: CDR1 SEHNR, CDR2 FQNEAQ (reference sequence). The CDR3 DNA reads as TGTGCCAGCAGTAACGGGTACAATGAGCAGTTCTTC. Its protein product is CASSNGYNEQFF. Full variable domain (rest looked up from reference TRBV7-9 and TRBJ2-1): DTGVSQNPRHKITKRGQNVTFRCDPISEHNRLYWYRQTLGQGPEFLTYFQNEAQLEKSRLLSDRFSAERPKGSFSTLEIQRTEQGDSAMYLCASSNGYNEQFFGPGTRLTVL.

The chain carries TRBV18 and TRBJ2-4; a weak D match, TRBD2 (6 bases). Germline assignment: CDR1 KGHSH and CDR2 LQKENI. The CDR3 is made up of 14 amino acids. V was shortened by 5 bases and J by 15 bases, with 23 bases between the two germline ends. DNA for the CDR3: TGTGCCAGCTCATCGTTACCGGGGGTCGATAACGCGTACTTC. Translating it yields CASSSLPGVDNAYF. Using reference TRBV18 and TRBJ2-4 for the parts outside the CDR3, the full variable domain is NAGVMQNPRHLVRRRGQEARLRCSPMKGHSHVYWYRQLPEEGLKFMVYLQKENIIDESGMPKERFSAEFPKEGPSILRIQQVVRGDSAAYFCASSSLPGVDNAYFGAGTRLSVL.